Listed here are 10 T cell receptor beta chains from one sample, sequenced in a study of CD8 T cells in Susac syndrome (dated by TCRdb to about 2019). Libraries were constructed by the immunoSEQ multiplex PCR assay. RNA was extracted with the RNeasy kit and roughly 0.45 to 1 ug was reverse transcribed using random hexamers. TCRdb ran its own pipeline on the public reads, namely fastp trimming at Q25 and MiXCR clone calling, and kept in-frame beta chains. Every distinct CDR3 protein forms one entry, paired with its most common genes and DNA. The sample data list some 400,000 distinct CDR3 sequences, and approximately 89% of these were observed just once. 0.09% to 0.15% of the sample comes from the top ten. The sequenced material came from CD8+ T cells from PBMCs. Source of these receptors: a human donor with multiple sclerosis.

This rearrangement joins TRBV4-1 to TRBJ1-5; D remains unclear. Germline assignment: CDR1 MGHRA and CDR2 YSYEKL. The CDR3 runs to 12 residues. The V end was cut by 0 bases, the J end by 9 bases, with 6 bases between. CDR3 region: CASSQETGPQHF. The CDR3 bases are TGCGCCAGCAGCCAAGAAACGGGGCCCCAGCATTTT.

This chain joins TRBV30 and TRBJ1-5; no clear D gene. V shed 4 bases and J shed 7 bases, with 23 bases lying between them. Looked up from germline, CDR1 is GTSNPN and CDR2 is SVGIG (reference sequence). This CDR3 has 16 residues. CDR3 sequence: CAWKMGRPPPGQPQHF. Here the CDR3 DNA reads TGTGCCTGGAAGATGGGTCGACCCCCTCCGGGCCAGCCCCAGCATTTT.

The CDR3 loop is CASSVTSWTLEQYF. Here the CDR3 DNA reads TGCGCCAGCAGCGTGACTAGTTGGACTTTGGAGCAGTACTTC. The chain links TRBV5-1 to TRBJ2-7; D possibly corresponds to TRBD2 (6 bases). The CDR3 runs to 14 residues. Germline V gene lookup returns CDR1 SGHRS and CDR2 YFSETQ. Trimming took 4 bases from V and 7 from J, leaving 18 bases between them.

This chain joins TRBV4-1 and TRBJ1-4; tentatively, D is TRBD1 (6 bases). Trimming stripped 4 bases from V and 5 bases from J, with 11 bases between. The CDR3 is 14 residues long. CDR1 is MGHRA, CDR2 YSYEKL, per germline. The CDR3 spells CASSPTGSNEKLFF. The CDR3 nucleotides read TGCGCCAGCAGCCCGACAGGCTCAAATGAAAAACTGTTTTTT.

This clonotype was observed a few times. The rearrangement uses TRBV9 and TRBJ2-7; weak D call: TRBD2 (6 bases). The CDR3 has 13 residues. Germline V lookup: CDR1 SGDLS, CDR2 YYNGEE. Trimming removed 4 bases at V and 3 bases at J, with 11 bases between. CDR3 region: CASSPEAGYEQYF. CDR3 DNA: TGTGCCAGCAGCCCAGAAGCGGGCTACGAGCAGTACTTC.

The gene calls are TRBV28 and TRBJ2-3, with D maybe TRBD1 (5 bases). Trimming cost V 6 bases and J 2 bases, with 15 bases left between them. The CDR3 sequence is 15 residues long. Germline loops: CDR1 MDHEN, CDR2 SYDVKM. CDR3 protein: CASSKQVYYTDTQYF. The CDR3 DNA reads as TGTGCCAGCAGCAAACAGGTTTATTACACAGATACGCAGTATTTT.

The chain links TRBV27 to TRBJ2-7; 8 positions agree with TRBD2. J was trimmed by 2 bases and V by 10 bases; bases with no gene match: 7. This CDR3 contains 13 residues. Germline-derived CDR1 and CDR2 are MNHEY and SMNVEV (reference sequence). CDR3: CATQSGSPYEQYF. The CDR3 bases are TGTGCCACCCAAAGCGGGAGCCCCTACGAGCAGTACTTC.

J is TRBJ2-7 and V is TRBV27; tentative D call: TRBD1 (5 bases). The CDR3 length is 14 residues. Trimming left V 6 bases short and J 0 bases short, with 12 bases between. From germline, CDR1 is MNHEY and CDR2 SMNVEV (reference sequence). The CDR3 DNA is TGTGCCAGCAGGCGACAGACAGACTCCTACGAGCAGTACTTC. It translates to CASRRQTDSYEQYF.

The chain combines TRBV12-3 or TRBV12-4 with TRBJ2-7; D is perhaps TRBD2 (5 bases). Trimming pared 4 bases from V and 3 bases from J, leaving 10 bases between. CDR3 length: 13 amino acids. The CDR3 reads CASSSSRGYEQYF. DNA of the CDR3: TGTGCCAGCAGTTCTTCACGGGGCTACGAGCAGTACTTC.

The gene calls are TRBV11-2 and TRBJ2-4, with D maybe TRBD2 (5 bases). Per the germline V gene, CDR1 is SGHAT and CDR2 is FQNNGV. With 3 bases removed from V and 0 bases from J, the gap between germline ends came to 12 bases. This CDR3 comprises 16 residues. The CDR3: CASSFGKSLAKNIQYF. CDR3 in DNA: TGTGCCAGCAGCTTCGGGAAATCACTAGCCAAAAACATTCAGTACTTC.